This T cell receptor (beta chain) was captured by sequencing in a study of OX40 agonist ivuxolimab in advanced cancers. The repertoire was sequenced with immunoSEQ multiplex PCR; TCRdb's copy has only in-frame clones and lacks some. This table has tens of thousands of clones, approximately 90% appearing once. Germline lookup yields CDR1 SGHNT and CDR2 YENEEA. Trimming cost V 1 base and J 2 bases, with 5 bases left between them. There are 13 residues in the CDR3. Study results and caveats: Also present in some nonresponders was a low level of normalized T-cell clonal expansion.

With respect to this clone: What it binds is not known. The sample has other DNA sequences that encode this CDR3 too.

Autoimmune disease history or systemic immunosuppression was exclusionary. The V and J genes are TRBV11-3 and TRBJ1-1; the D is unclear. Material: CD4+ or CD8+ T cells sorted from blood, obtained in a trial of the OX40 agonist ivuxolimab. The receptor was derived from an adult with an advanced solid tumor such as melanoma, head and neck, liver or kidney cancer. As DNA, the CDR3 is TGTGCCAGCAGCTTAGGTGAAAACACTGAAGCTTTCTTT. Translation: CASSLGENTEAFF.